Listed below are T cell receptor beta chains from one sample, sequenced in a study of shared clonotypes between healthy human individuals. Clones were sequenced by immunoSEQ multiplex PCR, and TCRdb holds only the in-frame ones, with some missing. This sample has about 1,900,000 clones, with 85% to 95% found just once. Sequenced: naive CD8+ T cells sorted from blood. All receptors come from a man younger than 35 in good health. Each CDR3 is given with its conserved first and last residue. Each record gives: V gene, D gene, CDR3 length, clone size, J gene, CDR3 DNA, CDR3 protein. D genes are given only for firm matches. Size is omitted from some rows. Given values are once, few, many or a class for expanded clones.

V: TRBV27
D: .
length: 11
size: .
J: TRBJ2-5
DNA: TGTGCCAGCAGTAATACCGAGACCCAGTACTTC
CDR3: CASSNTETQYF

V: TRBV5-1
D: .
length: 13
size: .
J: TRBJ1-2
DNA: TGCGCCAGCAGCTTGGGCAGTCTTGAGGGCTACACCTTC
CDR3: CASSLGSLEGYTF

V: TRBV2
D: .
length: 14
size: many
J: TRBJ2-3
DNA: TGTGCCAGCAGTGAGAAGGAAGTTTACGATACGCAGTATTTT
CDR3: CASSEKEVYDTQYF

V: TRBV7-9
D: TRBD1
length: 14
size: .
J: TRBJ2-7
DNA: TGTGCCAGCAGCGACGGGACAGTTTCCTACGAGCAGTACTTC
CDR3: CASSDGTVSYEQYF

V: TRBV28
D: .
length: 13
size: .
J: TRBJ2-4
DNA: TGTGCCAGCAGCAGCGATGGGGAAAACATTCAGTACTTC
CDR3: CASSSDGENIQYF

V: TRBV4-1
D: TRBD1
length: 17
size: .
J: TRBJ1-4
DNA: TGCGCCAGCAGCCAACCCGGGACAGGGGACATGAATGAAAAACTGTTTTTT
CDR3: CASSQPGTGDMNEKLFF

V: TRBV28
D: .
length: 13
size: once
J: TRBJ2-7
DNA: TGTGCCAGCAGTTTTAGGCAGGGAGACGAGCAGTACTTC
CDR3: CASSFRQGDEQYF

V: TRBV7-9
D: TRBD1
length: 14
size: .
J: TRBJ2-7
DNA: TGTGCCAGCAGTTCAACGGGACAGGGGTACGAGCAGTACTTC
CDR3: CASSSTGQGYEQYF

V: TRBV7-2
D: .
length: 15
size: .
J: TRBJ1-3
DNA: TGTGCCAGCAGCGCGGACGACGGTACTGGAAACACCATATATTTT
CDR3: CASSADDGTGNTIYF

V: TRBV30
D: .
length: 14
size: once
J: TRBJ2-7
DNA: TGTGCCTGGGAGTTCGGGGGCACGGGCTACGAGCAGTACTTC
CDR3: CAWEFGGTGYEQYF

V: TRBV6-6
D: .
length: 13
size: .
J: TRBJ1-5
DNA: TGTGCCAGCAGTTACGGGGGGGGGCAGCCCCAGCATTTT
CDR3: CASSYGGGQPQHF

V: TRBV4-3
D: TRBD2
length: 18
size: .
J: TRBJ2-7
DNA: TGCGCCAGCAGCCAAGATCGCCTAGCGGGAGGGAGAAGCTACGAGCAGTACTTC
CDR3: CASSQDRLAGGRSYEQYF

V: TRBV14
D: TRBD2
length: 14
size: .
J: TRBJ2-7
DNA: TGTGCCAGCAGCCAAGTAGGACTAGCGGGGGAGCAGTACTTC
CDR3: CASSQVGLAGEQYF

V: TRBV5-1
D: .
length: 14
size: .
J: TRBJ1-1
DNA: TGCGCCAGCAGCCCAAAGTCGGGGTTTCCTGAAGCTTTCTTT
CDR3: CASSPKSGFPEAFF

V: TRBV30
D: .
length: 15
size: .
J: TRBJ2-2
DNA: TGTGCCTGGAGGCTTCTGTCCCCTTTGCCCGGGGAGCTGTTTTTT
CDR3: CAWRLLSPLPGELFF

V: TRBV6-5
D: TRBD1
length: 14
size: .
J: TRBJ2-3
DNA: TGTGCCAGCAGCGACCCGACAGGGCGATATACGCAGTATTTT
CDR3: CASSDPTGRYTQYF

V: TRBV5-1
D: .
length: 14
size: .
J: TRBJ1-4
DNA: TGCGCCAGCAGCTTAGGGACTGGCGGTGAAAAACTGTTTTTT
CDR3: CASSLGTGGEKLFF

V: TRBV19
D: TRBD1
length: 13
size: .
J: TRBJ2-7
DNA: TGTGCCAGTAGTGGGGACAGCTCCTACGAGCAGTACTTC
CDR3: CASSGDSSYEQYF

V: TRBV7-7
D: .
length: 17
size: .
J: TRBJ1-6
DNA: TGTGCTAGCAGCTTCGGCAAGGACGGTGACGTTGGATCACCCCTCCACTTT
CDR3: CASSFGKDGDVGSPLHF

V: TRBV30
D: TRBD1
length: 14
size: .
J: TRBJ2-7
DNA: TGTGCCTGGAGATCGGGACAGGGAACCTACGAGCAGTACTTC
CDR3: CAWRSGQGTYEQYF

V: TRBV4-1
D: TRBD1
length: 18
size: .
J: TRBJ1-5
DNA: TGCGCCAGCAGCCAAGATCAGATCACAGGGGGAAGCAATCAGCCCCAGCATTTT
CDR3: CASSQDQITGGSNQPQHF

V: TRBV6-1
D: TRBD1
length: 17
size: .
J: TRBJ2-5
DNA: TGTGCCAGCAGTGATAACTATGATTGGACAGGTCAAGAGACCCAGTACTTC
CDR3: CASSDNYDWTGQETQYF

V: TRBV5-4
D: .
length: 14
size: .
J: TRBJ2-7
DNA: TGTGCCAGCAGCACTAACCGGGACCCCAACGAGCAGTACTTC
CDR3: CASSTNRDPNEQYF

V: TRBV5-6
D: .
length: 11
size: .
J: TRBJ1-1
DNA: TGTGCCAGCAGCGACGGATCCGAAGCTTTCTTT
CDR3: CASSDGSEAFF

V: TRBV15
D: TRBD1
length: 15
size: .
J: TRBJ1-5
DNA: TGTGCCACCAGCAGGGACAGGGGTTCGGGCCAGCCCCAGCATTTT
CDR3: CATSRDRGSGQPQHF

V: TRBV7-9
D: TRBD2
length: 17
size: .
J: TRBJ2-2
DNA: TGTGCCAGCAGCTCCCGGACTAGCGGGTCGAACACCGGGGAGCTGTTTTTT
CDR3: CASSSRTSGSNTGELFF

V: TRBV9
D: .
length: 15
size: .
J: TRBJ1-4
DNA: TGTGCCAGCAGCGTCGAAGGACGGGATAATGAAAAACTGTTTTTT
CDR3: CASSVEGRDNEKLFF

V: TRBV9
D: .
length: 13
size: .
J: TRBJ2-7
DNA: TGTGCCAGCAGCGTGACTAGTGAGTACGAGCAGTACTTC
CDR3: CASSVTSEYEQYF

V: TRBV9
D: TRBD2
length: 18
size: .
J: TRBJ2-1
DNA: TGTGCCAGCAGCGTAGAGCCCGATCCTCGAGCGGGAATAAATGAGCAGTTCTTC
CDR3: CASSVEPDPRAGINEQFF

V: TRBV7-2
D: .
length: 17
size: .
J: TRBJ1-1
DNA: TGTGCCAGCAGCTCACCCTTTTGGAGCGGGCTGAACACTGAAGCTTTCTTT
CDR3: CASSSPFWSGLNTEAFF

V: TRBV29-1
D: TRBD2
length: 13
size: .
J: TRBJ2-1
DNA: TGCAGCGTTGAAGATGGGGAGGGGAATGAGCAGTTCTTC
CDR3: CSVEDGEGNEQFF

V: TRBV19
D: .
length: 13
size: .
J: TRBJ2-7
DNA: TGTGCCAGTAGTGCCGGGACTCACTACGAGCAGTACTTC
CDR3: CASSAGTHYEQYF

V: TRBV15
D: .
length: 13
size: .
J: TRBJ1-5
DNA: TGTGCCACCAGCCCAGGGAGCAATCAGCCCCAGCATTTT
CDR3: CATSPGSNQPQHF

V: TRBV5-6
D: .
length: 14
size: .
J: TRBJ1-3
DNA: TGTGCCAGCAGCTTTACCGATGATGGAAACACCATATATTTT
CDR3: CASSFTDDGNTIYF

V: TRBV6-5
D: TRBD2
length: 15
size: .
J: TRBJ2-7
DNA: TGTGCCACCACCGGGGCGGGACTAGCGGACGACGAGCAGTACTTC
CDR3: CATTGAGLADDEQYF

V: TRBV11-2
D: .
length: 18
size: .
J: TRBJ2-1
DNA: TGTGCCAGCAGCTTAGATAATTTGCATGCGACGGACAGAAATGAGCAGTTCTTC
CDR3: CASSLDNLHATDRNEQFF

V: TRBV10-1
D: TRBD1
length: 19
size: .
J: TRBJ2-1
DNA: TGCGCCAGCAGTGAGTTTCGCTTTGCCGGGACAGGGTTCGGCAATGAGCAGTTCTTC
CDR3: CASSEFRFAGTGFGNEQFF